This note documents a single T cell receptor beta chain sequence. Per the original methods: It was from reference gene primer amplification that nucleated cell counts were estimated. Clones were read by immunoSEQ multiplex PCR, and TCRdb kept only the in-frame ones, dropping some. V and J calls and clone size are as listed in that table; D and trimming were resolved from the DNA. The repertoire holds about 80,000 clones, with 70% to 85% as singletons. The sample originates from a study of blood T cell repertoires in COVID-19. Looking at the study overall: COVID-19 samples, acute and convalescent, were from the United States, Italy and Spain. PBMCs, B-cell-depleted T cells, or T cells provided the cDNA or gDNA that made up the material.

Per the germline V gene, CDR1 is SGHDT and CDR2 is YYEEEE. This CDR3 has 15 amino acids. The junction had 7 bases not matched to a gene; V was cut back by 2 bases and J by 5 bases. The TCR was taken from a man over 45 with active or convalescent COVID-19. The sample taken for sequencing was peripheral blood. The rearrangement joins TRBV5-6 to TRBJ1-5, with 7 bases lining up with TRBD1. The CDR3 spells CASSFGQDLDQPQHF. As DNA, the CDR3 is TGTGCCAGCAGCTTTGGACAGGATCTTGATCAGCCCCAGCATTTT.